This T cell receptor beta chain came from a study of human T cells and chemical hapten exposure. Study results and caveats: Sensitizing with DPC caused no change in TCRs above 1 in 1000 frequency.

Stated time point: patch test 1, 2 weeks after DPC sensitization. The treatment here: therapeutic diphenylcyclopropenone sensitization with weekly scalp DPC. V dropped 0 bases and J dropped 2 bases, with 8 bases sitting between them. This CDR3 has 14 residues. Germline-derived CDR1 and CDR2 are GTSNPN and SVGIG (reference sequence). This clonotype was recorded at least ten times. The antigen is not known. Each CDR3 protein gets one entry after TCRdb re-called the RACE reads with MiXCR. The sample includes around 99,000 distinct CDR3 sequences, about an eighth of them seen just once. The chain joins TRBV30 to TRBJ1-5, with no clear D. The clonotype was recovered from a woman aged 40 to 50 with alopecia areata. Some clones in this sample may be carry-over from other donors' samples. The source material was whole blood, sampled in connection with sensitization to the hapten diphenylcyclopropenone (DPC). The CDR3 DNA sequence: TGTGCCTGGAGTGTTAAGCACGGCAATCAGCCCCAGCATTTT. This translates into CAWSVKHGNQPQHF.